These T cell receptor beta chains were read from a single sample in a study of blood T cell repertoires in COVID-19. The assay was immunoSEQ multiplex PCR, and TCRdb's table has in-frame clones only and misses some. Of some 460,000 clones in the sample, 75% to 90% were seen once. Source material: peripheral blood. These receptors all come from a woman younger than 45 with acute or convalescent COVID-19. The CDR3 runs from the conserved cysteine through the conserved F or W. The order of the fields is J gene, D gene, clone size, V gene, CDR3 protein, CDR3 DNA. The D gene is left open where the match is weak. The size of a clone is reported for some rows only, either as once, few or many, or as a class for expanded clones.

J: TRBJ1-1; D: TRBD1; size: once; V: TRBV6-6; CDR3: CASSYGGGLSTEAFF; DNA: TGTGCCAGCAGTTACGGAGGGGGCTTGAGCACTGAAGCTTTCTTT
J: TRBJ2-7; D: TRBD1; size: many; V: TRBV11-3; CDR3: CASSLGQGEQYF; DNA: TGTGCCAGCAGCCTCGGACAGGGCGAGCAGTACTTC
J: TRBJ2-3; D: TRBD1; size: NA; V: TRBV2; CDR3: CASRERTGGGTDTQYF; DNA: TGTGCCAGCAGGGAGAGGACAGGGGGTGGCACAGATACGCAGTATTTT
J: TRBJ2-1; D: NA; size: NA; V: TRBV5-4; CDR3: CASSSAGGRGYNEQFF; DNA: TGTGCCAGCAGCTCGGCAGGAGGCAGGGGCTACAATGAGCAGTTCTTC
J: TRBJ2-4; D: NA; size: NA; V: TRBV6-7; CDR3: CASSYRVAGAGAKNIQYF; DNA: TGTGCCAGCAGTTACAGAGTCGCGGGGGCCGGAGCCAAAAACATTCAGTACTTC
J: TRBJ2-5; D: NA; size: NA; V: TRBV28; CDR3: CASSSTVGGRETQYF; DNA: TGTGCCAGCAGTTCCACTGTGGGGGGGCGTGAGACCCAGTACTTC
J: TRBJ2-7; D: NA; size: NA; V: TRBV4-1; CDR3: CASSFAFSGIPYEQYF; DNA: TGCGCCAGCAGTTTTGCTTTTTCGGGGATTCCCTACGAGCAGTACTTC
J: TRBJ1-2; D: NA; size: NA; V: TRBV6-6; CDR3: CASSYSPRVSGYTF; DNA: TGTGCCAGCAGTTACTCGCCCAGGGTGAGCGGCTACACCTTC
J: TRBJ2-3; D: NA; size: NA; V: TRBV27; CDR3: CASTSGDTQYF; DNA: TGTGCCAGCACCTCAGGAGATACGCAGTATTTT
J: TRBJ2-1; D: TRBD2; size: NA; V: TRBV6-6; CDR3: CASRAPTSGGYNEQFF; DNA: TGTGCCAGCAGGGCCCCCACTAGCGGGGGTTACAATGAGCAGTTCTTC
J: TRBJ1-2; D: TRBD1; size: NA; V: TRBV28; CDR3: CASTLEQGAGGYTF; DNA: TGTGCCAGCACCTTGGAACAGGGGGCGGGGGGCTACACCTTC
J: TRBJ1-2; D: TRBD1; size: NA; V: TRBV19; CDR3: CASSIGRGNYGYTF; DNA: TGTGCCAGTAGTATAGGCAGGGGGAACTATGGCTACACCTTC
J: TRBJ2-7; D: NA; size: NA; V: TRBV6-2/TRBV6-3; CDR3: CASNPGSPYEQYF; DNA: TGTGCCAGCAACCCCGGTTCACCCTACGAGCAGTACTTC
J: TRBJ1-5; D: TRBD1; size: NA; V: TRBV19; CDR3: CASSRLGQGYYQPQHF; DNA: TGTGCCAGTAGTAGACTTGGACAGGGGTATTACCAGCCCCAGCATTTT
J: TRBJ1-1; D: TRBD1; size: NA; V: TRBV19; CDR3: CASSTSTGGYEAFF; DNA: TGTGCCAGTAGTACCTCAACAGGGGGCTACGAAGCTTTCTTT
J: TRBJ2-5; D: NA; size: NA; V: TRBV6-2/TRBV6-3; CDR3: CASSYAGVATQYF; DNA: TGTGCCAGCAGTTATGCGGGTGTAGCGACCCAGTACTTC
J: TRBJ1-5; D: NA; size: NA; V: TRBV12-3/TRBV12-4; CDR3: CASSLAGHQPQHF; DNA: TGTGCCAGCAGTTTGGCGGGGCATCAGCCCCAGCATTTT
J: TRBJ2-1; D: NA; size: NA; V: TRBV7-9; CDR3: CASSLPPGFNEQFF; DNA: TGTGCCAGCAGCTTACCCCCCGGGTTTAATGAGCAGTTCTTC
J: TRBJ2-1; D: NA; size: NA; V: TRBV4-1; CDR3: CASSQGGQYNEQFF; DNA: TGCGCCAGCAGCCAGGGGGGACAGTACAATGAGCAGTTCTTC
J: TRBJ1-4; D: TRBD1; size: NA; V: TRBV30; CDR3: CAWSGYIRDRGKEATNEKLFF; DNA: TGTGCCTGGAGTGGTTACATCCGGGACAGGGGGAAAGAGGCAACTAATGAAAAACTGTTTTTT
J: TRBJ2-5; D: NA; size: NA; V: TRBV25-1; CDR3: CASSDTTGKEAQYF; DNA: TGTGCCAGCAGTGATACGACGGGGAAAGAGGCCCAGTACTTC
J: TRBJ1-1; D: NA; size: NA; V: TRBV7-2; CDR3: CASSLVDKAFF; DNA: TGTGCCAGCAGCTTAGTAGACAAGGCTTTCTTT
J: TRBJ1-6; D: NA; size: once; V: TRBV12-3/TRBV12-4; CDR3: CASSQAPVVTLHF; DNA: TGTGCCAGCAGTCAAGCGCCGGTTGTCACCCTCCACTTT
J: TRBJ1-5; D: TRBD1; size: NA; V: TRBV24-1; CDR3: CATSDPDRGESGPQHF; DNA: TGTGCCACCAGTGATCCAGACAGGGGTGAATCGGGGCCCCAGCATTTT
J: TRBJ1-4; D: TRBD1; size: once; V: TRBV2; CDR3: CASIWDREEKLFF; DNA: TGTGCCAGCATCTGGGACAGAGAAGAAAAACTGTTTTTT
J: TRBJ1-2; D: NA; size: NA; V: TRBV2; CDR3: CASSQAQGYTF; DNA: TGTGCCAGCAGTCAGGCCCAAGGCTACACCTTC
J: TRBJ1-6; D: NA; size: once; V: TRBV4-1; CDR3: CASSQGGGTINSPLHF; DNA: TGCGCCAGCAGCCAAGGGGGAGGCACTATTAATTCACCCCTCCACTTT
J: TRBJ2-7; D: NA; size: NA; V: TRBV6-1; CDR3: CASSVAGLTVSYEQYF; DNA: TGTGCCAGCAGTGTCGCAGGATTAACGGTTTCCTACGAGCAGTACTTC
J: TRBJ2-3; D: NA; size: once; V: TRBV29-1; CDR3: CSVEGGSSTDTQYF; DNA: TGCAGCGTTGAAGGAGGGAGTAGCACAGATACGCAGTATTTT
J: TRBJ2-7; D: NA; size: NA; V: TRBV4-1; CDR3: CASSPTWGQPYEQYF; DNA: TGCGCCAGCAGCCCGACGTGGGGGCAGCCCTACGAGCAGTACTTC
J: TRBJ2-2; D: NA; size: NA; V: TRBV6-1; CDR3: CASSEERALNTGELFF; DNA: TGTGCCAGCAGTGAGGAAAGAGCGCTGAACACCGGGGAGCTGTTTTTT
J: TRBJ2-2; D: NA; size: NA; V: TRBV19; CDR3: CASSIWSGELFF; DNA: TGTGCCAGTAGTATTTGGAGCGGGGAGCTGTTTTTT
J: TRBJ2-7; D: TRBD1; size: NA; V: TRBV2; CDR3: CASSETGQGAREQYF; DNA: TGTGCCAGCAGTGAAACGGGACAGGGGGCGCGGGAGCAGTACTTC
J: TRBJ2-1; D: NA; size: NA; V: TRBV6-4; CDR3: CASSDPSRGNEQFF; DNA: TGTGCCAGCAGTGACCCATCTAGGGGCAATGAGCAGTTCTTC
J: TRBJ2-4; D: NA; size: NA; V: TRBV10-2; CDR3: CASSDSWPEDIQYF; DNA: TGCGCCAGCAGTGACTCCTGGCCGGAGGACATTCAGTACTTC
J: TRBJ1-1; D: TRBD1; size: NA; V: TRBV3-1/TRBV3-2; CDR3: CASAQIGGSEAFF; DNA: TGTGCCAGCGCCCAAATAGGGGGCTCCGAAGCTTTCTTT
J: TRBJ1-1; D: NA; size: NA; V: TRBV6-5; CDR3: CASSEGWNTEAFF; DNA: TGTGCCAGCAGCGAGGGATGGAACACTGAAGCTTTCTTT
J: TRBJ1-5; D: TRBD1; size: NA; V: TRBV28; CDR3: CATTGGAQPQHF; DNA: TGTGCCACAACAGGGGGGGCTCAGCCCCAGCATTTT
J: TRBJ1-2; D: NA; size: NA; V: TRBV25-1; CDR3: CASSRDILAITF; DNA: TGTGCCAGCAGTAGGGACATACTGGCTATCACCTTC
J: TRBJ2-2; D: NA; size: NA; V: TRBV5-4; CDR3: CASSPRWATGELFF; DNA: TGTGCCAGCAGCCCACGATGGGCCACCGGGGAGCTGTTTTTT
J: TRBJ1-1; D: NA; size: NA; V: TRBV6-5; CDR3: CASSSKRGNTEAFF; DNA: TGTGCCAGCAGCTCGAAACGGGGGAACACTGAAGCTTTCTTT